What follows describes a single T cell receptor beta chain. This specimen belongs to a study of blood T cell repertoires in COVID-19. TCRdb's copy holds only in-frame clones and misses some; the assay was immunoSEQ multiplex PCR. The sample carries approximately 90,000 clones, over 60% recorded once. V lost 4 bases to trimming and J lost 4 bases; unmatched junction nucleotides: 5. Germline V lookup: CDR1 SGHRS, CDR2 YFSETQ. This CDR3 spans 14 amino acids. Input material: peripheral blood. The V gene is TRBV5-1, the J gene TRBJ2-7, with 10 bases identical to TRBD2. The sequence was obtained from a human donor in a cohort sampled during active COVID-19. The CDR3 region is CASSHGLADYEQYF. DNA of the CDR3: TGCGCCAGCAGCCATGGACTAGCGGATTACGAGCAGTACTTC.